The rows below give T cell receptor beta chains drawn from one sample of a study of blood T cell repertoires in COVID-19. Sequencing used immunoSEQ multiplex PCR; TCRdb keeps in-frame clones, though not all of them. This sample has some 160,000 clones, with around 82% found just once. Specimen: peripheral blood. The receptors originated from a woman older than 75 with acute or convalescent COVID-19. The CDR3 runs from the conserved cysteine through the conserved F or W. D genes are given only for firm matches. A row's size may be missing; if present it is once, few, many or a size class.

CDR3 protein,CDR3 DNA,V gene,clone size,D gene,J gene
CASSKEGAQETQYF,TGCGCCAGCAGCAAGGAGGGGGCTCAAGAGACCCAGTACTTC,TRBV4-1,-,-,TRBJ2-5
CAWRGGGTVTGELFF,TGTGCCTGGAGAGGCGGGGGGACCGTCACCGGGGAGCTGTTTTTT,TRBV30,-,TRBD2,TRBJ2-2
CASSFTGLSPLHF,TGTGCCAGCAGCTTCACAGGGTTATCACCCCTCCACTTT,TRBV5-6,few,-,TRBJ1-6
CASSRDREGEQYF,TGTGCCAGCAGTCGGGACAGGGAAGGCGAGCAGTACTTC,TRBV2,few,TRBD1,TRBJ2-7
CASSRSRDSKNQPQHF,TGTGCCAGCAGTCGAAGCCGGGACAGTAAAAATCAGCCCCAGCATTTT,TRBV5-6,-,TRBD1,TRBJ1-5
CASRQQSLPVYNSPLHF,TGTGCCAGTAGACAGCAGAGCCTACCCGTTTATAATTCACCCCTCCACTTT,TRBV27,-,-,TRBJ1-6
CASLGTSELKTAVYNEQFF,TGTGCCAGCCTCGGGACTAGCGAGCTAAAGACAGCAGTCTACAATGAGCAGTTCTTC,TRBV18,-,TRBD2,TRBJ2-1
CASSWGTGGWDEQYF,TGTGCCAGCAGCTGGGGGACAGGGGGATGGGACGAGCAGTACTTC,TRBV5-6,-,TRBD1,TRBJ2-7
CASSTTGNTEAFF,TGTGCCAGTAGTACAACAGGGAACACTGAAGCTTTCTTT,TRBV19,-,-,TRBJ1-1
CSVEGPGSLEAFF,TGCAGCGTTGAAGGCCCAGGTTCCTTGGAAGCTTTCTTT,TRBV29-1,-,-,TRBJ1-1
CASSSFGQGTNQPQHF,TGTGCCAGCAGTAGTTTTGGGCAGGGTACCAATCAGCCCCAGCATTTT,TRBV6-6,-,-,TRBJ1-5
CASSQDGGSRGRTEAFF,TGCGCCAGCAGCCAAGACGGCGGGAGCAGGGGGCGGACTGAAGCTTTCTTT,TRBV4-1,-,TRBD1,TRBJ1-1
CASSQSRQGRNTQYF,TGCGCCAGCAGTCAATCTAGACAGGGCCGAAATACGCAGTATTTT,TRBV23-1,-,TRBD1,TRBJ2-3
CASSVSRGPNEKLFF,TGTGCCAGCAGTGTTAGCAGGGGGCCTAATGAAAAACTGTTTTTT,TRBV2,once,TRBD1,TRBJ1-4
CASSMGNRGQETQYF,TGTGCCAGTAGTATGGGTAACAGGGGGCAAGAGACCCAGTACTTC,TRBV19,-,TRBD1,TRBJ2-5
CASSTYREWDTGYTF,TGTGCCAGTAGTACCTACAGGGAGTGGGATACGGGCTACACCTTC,TRBV19,-,-,TRBJ1-2
CASSIQPLGTVAFF,TGTGCCAGTAGTATCCAGCCGCTCGGGACAGTAGCTTTCTTT,TRBV19,once,TRBD1,TRBJ1-1
CSASQGNYGYTF,TGCAGTGCTAGTCAGGGGAACTATGGCTACACCTTC,TRBV20-1,-,-,TRBJ1-2
CAWNVGGAGGYTF,TGTGCCTGGAACGTAGGAGGGGCGGGCGGCTACACCTTC,TRBV30,-,-,TRBJ1-2
CSASTQGTDTQYF,TGCAGTGCTAGTACACAGGGAACAGATACGCAGTATTTT,TRBV20-1,-,-,TRBJ2-3
CSVGTTRSEQYF,TGCAGCGTGGGGACAACTCGTTCGGAGCAGTACTTC,TRBV29-1,-,-,TRBJ2-7
CASSSDLVRYTGELFF,TGTGCCAGCAGCAGCGACCTGGTGCGGTACACCGGGGAGCTGTTTTTT,TRBV27,few,-,TRBJ2-2
CAITDLATGGNTGELFF,TGTGCCATCACCGACTTAGCGACAGGGGGGAACACCGGGGAGCTGTTTTTT,TRBV10-3,-,TRBD1,TRBJ2-2
CASSEPGTGVNQPQHF,TGTGCCAGCAGTGAACCCGGGACAGGGGTCAATCAGCCCCAGCATTTT,TRBV6-1,once,TRBD1,TRBJ1-5
CATSEAGDAYNEQFF,TGTGCCACCTCTGAGGCGGGTGATGCCTACAATGAGCAGTTCTTC,TRBV24-1,-,-,TRBJ2-1
CASSQTGAGEQYF,TGTGCCAGCAGCCAAACAGGGGCCGGGGAGCAGTACTTC,TRBV3-1/TRBV3-2,-,TRBD1,TRBJ2-7
CASSPDRMNGYTF,TGTGCCAGCAGCCCGGACAGGATGAATGGCTACACCTTC,TRBV13,-,TRBD1,TRBJ1-2
CASSLVGREQYF,TGTGCCAGCAGCTTGGTGGGGCGCGAGCAGTACTTC,TRBV5-4,-,-,TRBJ2-7
CASSIRTDATGELFF,TGTGCCAGTAGTATACGGACAGATGCGACCGGGGAGCTGTTTTTT,TRBV19,-,-,TRBJ2-2
CASSQRGGLAEAFF,TGTGCCAGCAGCCAGAGGGGGGGACTCGCAGAAGCTTTCTTT,TRBV7-2,-,-,TRBJ1-1
CASSPTGFRDGYTF,TGTGCCAGCAGTCCCACAGGGTTTAGGGATGGCTACACCTTC,TRBV6-5,-,-,TRBJ1-2
CASSIGAGSGPRNEQFF,TGTGCCAGTAGTATAGGAGCGGGATCGGGCCCGCGGAATGAGCAGTTCTTC,TRBV19,-,TRBD2,TRBJ2-1
CASSDASISYNEQFF,TGTGCCAGCAGCGATGCTAGTATCTCCTACAATGAGCAGTTCTTC,TRBV5-4,-,-,TRBJ2-1
CASSSFQRTGRGYTF,TGTGCCAGCAGCTCTTTCCAACGGACAGGGCGAGGCTACACCTTC,TRBV7-2,-,TRBD1,TRBJ1-2
CASSLYRQVPDTQYF,TGTGCCAGCAGTTTATATAGGCAGGTACCAGATACGCAGTATTTT,TRBV27,-,-,TRBJ2-3
CASRDRVGTEAFF,TGTGCCAGCAGGGACAGGGTTGGCACTGAAGCTTTCTTT,TRBV12-3/TRBV12-4,-,TRBD1,TRBJ1-1
CASSLAGQGRNEQFF,TGCGCCAGCAGCTTGGCCGGACAGGGCCGCAATGAGCAGTTCTTC,TRBV5-1,-,TRBD1,TRBJ2-1
CASSSGLAGTETQYF,TGTGCCAGCTCATCGGGACTAGCGGGAACTGAGACCCAGTACTTC,TRBV18,-,TRBD2,TRBJ2-5
CASSTPGQGILTNEKLFF,TGTGCCAGCAGTACGCCGGGACAGGGTATCCTGACTAATGAAAAACTGTTTTTT,TRBV28,-,TRBD1,TRBJ1-4
CSAPTGGTIYF,TGCAGTGCTCCGACCGGCGGCACCATATATTTT,TRBV20-1,once,-,TRBJ1-3
CASSQDVTGDNYGYTF,TGCGCCAGCAGCCAAGACGTAACAGGGGATAACTATGGCTACACCTTC,TRBV4-3,-,TRBD1,TRBJ1-2
CASSQGTSGGLGDEQYF,TGTGCCAGCAGCCAAGGGACTAGCGGGGGTTTAGGGGACGAGCAGTACTTC,TRBV11-2,-,TRBD2,TRBJ2-7
CASRTGPNTGELFF,TGTGCCAGCAGAACAGGGCCCAACACCGGGGAGCTGTTTTTT,TRBV3-1/TRBV3-2,-,-,TRBJ2-2
CASRLQGALRAGELFF,TGTGCCAGCAGACTACAGGGGGCGCTTCGAGCCGGGGAGCTGTTTTTT,TRBV11-2,-,TRBD1,TRBJ2-2